This T cell receptor (beta chain) was sequenced in a study of blood T cell repertoires in COVID-19. The method was immunoSEQ multiplex PCR; TCRdb's version includes in-frame clones alone and lacks a portion of them. This repertoire shows about 180,000 clones, roughly nine tenths found once; its top ten account for approximately 2.1%. This clone was counted between two and nine times. The TCR comes from a man aged 18 to 35 who had recovered from COVID-19. Input material: peripheral blood.

The CDR3: CASSGLASGYEQYF. CDR3 DNA sequence: TGTGCCAGCAGCGGCCTAGCATCTGGCTACGAGCAGTACTTC. The rearrangement links TRBV9 to TRBJ2-7, with a tentative D call TRBD2 (5 bases). The CDR3 runs to 14 residues. Trimming cost V 3 bases and J 3 bases, with 13 bases left between them. Germline-derived CDR1 and CDR2 are SGDLS and YYNGEE.